These 10 T cell receptor beta chains originate from one sample sequenced in a study of OX40 agonist ivuxolimab in advanced cancers. Assay: immunoSEQ multiplex PCR; the TCRdb copy retains only in-frame clones and omits some. Here the sample spans 55,000 to 65,000 clones, less than 90% being singletons. The specimen was CD4+ or CD8+ T cells sorted from blood, collected in a trial of the OX40 agonist ivuxolimab. The source of these receptors is an adult with an advanced solid tumor such as melanoma, head and neck, liver or kidney cancer.

This clone appeared a single time. CDR3: CASSKETGAGNTEAFF. The CDR3 region has the DNA TGTGCCAGCAGTAAAGAAACCGGGGCAGGAAACACTGAAGCTTTCTTT. The chain has TRBV6-1 and TRBJ1-1, with TRBD1 as a possible D gene (5 bases). Per the germline V gene, CDR1 is MNHNS and CDR2 is SASEGT. The V and J ends lost 5 bases and 2 bases respectively, with 18 bases between them. This CDR3 is 16 amino acids long.

The chain combines TRBV29-1 with TRBJ2-7, with TRBD2 as a possible D gene (5 bases). V was pared by 7 bases and J by 2 bases, with 15 bases between. The CDR3 is made up of 13 amino acids. Germline CDR1 is SQVTM and CDR2 is ANQGSEA. CDR3 sequence (DNA): TGCAGCGCCGGGAACGGTGGCCCCTACGAGCAGTACTTC. Amino acids: CSAGNGGPYEQYF.

This clone was recorded only once. V usage is TRBV27 and J usage is TRBJ2-1, with D hard to call. V was shortened by 2 bases and J by 7 bases, with 18 bases between the two germline ends. The germline V gene encodes CDR1 MNHEY and CDR2 SMNVEV (reference sequence). The CDR3 totals 16 residues. DNA of the CDR3: TGTGCCAGCAGTTTAAGGGTGGGGTTAGTATGGAATGAGCAGTTCTTC. This sequence encodes CASSLRVGLVWNEQFF.

In regard to this clone: A clone one base away is much larger, so this may be a read error. The chain carries TRBV15 and TRBJ2-2; the match to TRBD2 covers 7 bases. The CDR3 covers 16 residues. The germline V gene encodes CDR1 LNHNV and CDR2 YYDKDF (reference sequence). CDR3 sequence: CATSRMGRANTGKLFF. CDR3 DNA sequence: TGTGCCACCAGCAGGATGGGGAGGGCGAACACCGGGAAGCTGTTTTTT.

The chain has TRBV7-6 and TRBJ2-3; a possible D gene is TRBD2 (5 bases). Looked up from germline, CDR1 is SGHVS and CDR2 is FNYEAQ. With 5 bases removed from V and 0 bases from J, the gap between germline ends came to 12 bases. CDR3 size: 15 residues. The CDR3 coding sequence is TGTGCCAGCAGCGACCGGTCGGGGAGCACAGATACGCAGTATTTT. It translates to CASSDRSGSTDTQYF.

The V call is TRBV10-3, the J call TRBJ2-1; 12 bases fit TRBD2. Germline V lookup: CDR1 ENHRY, CDR2 SYGVKD. Trimming removed 3 bases from V and 3 bases from J; junction bases left unmatched: 9. This CDR3 is built from 18 residues. The CDR3 is CAISDNGLAGSLYNEQFF. As DNA, the CDR3 is TGTGCCATCAGTGACAATGGACTAGCGGGAAGCCTCTACAATGAGCAGTTCTTC.

CDR3 amino acids: CASKPGNTIYF. CDR3 in DNA: TGTGCCAGCAAACCGGGGAACACCATATATTTT. V and J are TRBV7-9 and TRBJ1-3; unclear D gene. The CDR3 has 11 residues. V lost 7 bases, J lost 7 bases, and 8 bases lay in between. The germline V gene has CDR1 SEHNR and CDR2 FQNEAQ (reference sequence).

This chain links TRBV6-6 with TRBJ1-2; 8 bases map to TRBD1. Germline V gives CDR1 MNHNY, CDR2 SVGAGI (reference sequence). This CDR3 contains 14 residues. V was clipped by 6 bases and J by 7 bases; unmatched bases: 10. CDR3 nucleotide sequence: TGTGCCAGCAGGGAAAGGACAGGGAGCTCTGGCTACACCTTC. Its protein is CASRERTGSSGYTF.

The rearrangement uses TRBV28 and TRBJ2-7; D remains ambiguous. V was cut by 2 bases and J by 3 bases, with 5 bases left in between. The CDR3 length is 12 residues. The germline gives CDR1 MDHEN, CDR2 SYDVKM. The chain's CDR3 is CASSLERYEQYF. CDR3 nucleotide sequence: TGTGCCAGCAGTTTAGAACGCTACGAGCAGTACTTC.

This sequence joins TRBV6-5 and TRBJ2-2, with D tentatively TRBD1 or TRBD2 (5 bases each). Deletions cut 0 bases from V and 5 bases from J, with 13 bases between. From germline, CDR1 is MNHEY and CDR2 SVGAGI. CDR3 length: 16 residues. The chain's CDR3 is CASSYSWDASTGELFF. In DNA form, the CDR3 reads TGTGCCAGCAGTTACTCCTGGGACGCATCAACCGGGGAGCTGTTTTTT.